This entry lists 19 T cell receptor beta chains sequenced from one sample in a study of control samples from healthy donors and cancer patients. Clones were sequenced by immunoSEQ multiplex PCR, and TCRdb holds only the in-frame ones, with some missing. The sample yields 350,000 to 450,000 clones, around 90% seen once. Sequencing was carried out using PBMCs. The receptor set was obtained from a middle-aged man with head and neck cancer.

This chain links TRBV28 with TRBJ2-7; no clear D. Per germline, CDR1 MDHEN and CDR2 SYDVKM. This CDR3 comprises 13 residues. The ends were cut back, 3 bases at V and 2 bases at J, with 8 bases in the middle. DNA of the CDR3: TGTGCCAGCAGTTTGGTGGGGACCTACGAGCAGTACTTC. Its translation is CASSLVGTYEQYF.

This clone came up a few times. The genes are TRBV19 and TRBJ1-5; 8 bases map to TRBD1. After removal of 3 bases from V and 6 bases from J, the junction contained 7 bases not matched to a gene. Per the germline V gene, CDR1 is LNHDA and CDR2 is SQIVND (reference sequence). The CDR3 is 15 amino acids. CDR3 nucleotide sequence: TGTGCCAGTAGTATCAGACAGGGGTCGCGTCAGCCCCAGCATTTT. Translated, it gives CASSIRQGSRQPQHF.

The J gene is TRBJ2-2, the V gene TRBV10-1; perhaps TRBD1 as D (5 bases). Trimming took off 2 bases at V and 5 bases at J, with 18 bases between the two ends. This CDR3 region has 17 residues. The germline CDR1 and CDR2 sequences are WNHNN and SYGVQD (reference sequence). The DNA of the CDR3 is TGCGCCAGCAGTGAGCGGTGGCAGGGAAGAGGAACCGGGGAGCTGTTTTTT. It translates to CASSERWQGRGTGELFF.

The chain carries TRBV5-1 and TRBJ2-1; TRBD1 might be the D (5 bases). Germline V CDR1 and CDR2: SGHRS, YFSETQ. This CDR3 spans 14 amino acids. The V end lost 4 bases, the J end lost 2 bases, and 10 bases lay between the germline ends. CDR3 sequence (DNA): TGCGCCAGCAGCGAATCGACAGCCTACAATGAGCAGTTCTTC. Translating it yields CASSESTAYNEQFF. The variable domain in full, with the rest retrieved from reference TRBV5-1 and TRBJ2-1, is KAGVTQTPRYLIKTRGQQVTLSCSPISGHRSVSWYQQTPGQGLQFLFEYFSETQRNKGNFPGRFSGRQFSNSRSEMNVSTLELGDSALYLCASSESTAYNEQFFGPGTRLTVL.

V is TRBV11-2 and J is TRBJ1-1; D might be TRBD1 (6 bases). Germline V gene lookup returns CDR1 SGHAT and CDR2 FQNNGV. V was shortened by 3 bases and J by 0 bases, with 11 bases between the two germline ends. The CDR3 totals 15 residues. The CDR3: CASSLDSPLNTEAFF. In DNA, the CDR3 is TGTGCCAGCAGCTTGGACAGCCCCCTGAACACTGAAGCTTTCTTT. The variable domain in full, with the rest retrieved from reference TRBV11-2 and TRBJ1-1, is EAGVAQSPRYKIIEKRQSVAFWCNPISGHATLYWYQQILGQGPKLLIQFQNNGVVDDSQLPKDRFSAERLKGVDSTLKIQPAKLEDSAVYLCASSLDSPLNTEAFFGQGTRLTVV.

V usage is TRBV11-2 and J usage is TRBJ1-6, with D uncertain. The CDR3 has 12 residues. CDR1 and CDR2 (germline): SGHAT, FQNNGV. Trimming removed 5 bases from V and 8 bases from J, with 7 bases in between. CDR3 amino acids: CASSLLDSPLHF. In DNA, the CDR3 is TGTGCCAGCAGCCTCTTAGATTCACCCCTCCACTTT.

This chain uses TRBV9 with TRBJ2-1, with TRBD2 matching 10 bases. CDR1 and CDR2 from the germline V gene are SGDLS and YYNGEE. The V and J ends lost 3 bases and 10 bases, in that order; junction bases with no gene match: 13. The CDR3 length is 16 residues. The CDR3 reads CASSAQRASGRAEQFF. DNA of the CDR3: TGTGCCAGCAGCGCCCAGCGGGCTAGCGGGAGAGCAGAGCAGTTCTTC.

This chain connects TRBV9 to TRBJ2-1; 9 bases map to TRBD2. There are 14 residues in the CDR3. Trimming cost V 2 bases and J 8 bases; bases outside gene matches: 5. Per germline, CDR1 SGDLS and CDR2 YYNGEE. The CDR3 DNA is TGTGCCAGCAGCGTCGGCGGGGGGGCCCATGAGCAGTTCTTC. It yields the protein CASSVGGGAHEQFF.

This clone showed up just once. The chain joins TRBV10-3 to TRBJ2-4; maybe TRBD1 (7 bases). Germline CDR1 ENHRY, CDR2 SYGVKD. This CDR3 has 15 amino acids. Trimming took 8 bases from V and 0 from J, leaving 14 bases between them. The CDR3 protein is CAIGGDSGAKNIQYF. Written as DNA, the CDR3 is TGTGCCATCGGAGGGGACAGTGGAGCCAAAAACATTCAGTACTTC.

The rearrangement links TRBV5-1 to TRBJ2-2; 10 positions agree with TRBD2. Per germline, CDR1 SGHRS and CDR2 YFSETQ. This CDR3 spans 16 amino acids. The junction had 7 bases not matched to a gene; V was cut back by 1 base and J by 7 bases. For the CDR3, the DNA is TGCGCCAGCAGCTTGTTCAGCGGGAGGGCCGGCGGGGAGCTGTTTTTT. Protein sequence: CASSLFSGRAGGELFF.

J is TRBJ2-7 and V is TRBV28; D perhaps matches TRBD1 (6 bases). The CDR3 loop spans 14 amino acids. The V end was cut by 6 bases, the J end by 4 bases, with 16 bases between. Looked up from germline, CDR1 is MDHEN and CDR2 is SYDVKM. The DNA of the CDR3 is TGTGCCAGCAGCCTGGACAGTGGTTTTTACGAGCAGTACTTC. The encoded protein is CASSLDSGFYEQYF.

This clone was counted once. This chain connects TRBV6-5 to TRBJ2-5; D possibly corresponds to TRBD2 (6 bases). The CDR3 is 14 amino acids. CDR1 and CDR2 (germline): MNHEY, SVGAGI. V lost 6 bases and J lost 7, with 18 bases in between. The CDR3 sequence: CASRPGAPTGTQYF. The CDR3 bases are TGTGCCAGCAGACCGGGAGCCCCGACGGGGACCCAGTACTTC.

V is TRBV6-6 and J is TRBJ2-5; D is unclear. Germline V gives CDR1 MNHNY, CDR2 SVGAGI (reference sequence). This CDR3 is built from 14 residues. V was shortened by 6 bases and J by 1 base, with 12 bases between the two germline ends. The CDR3 region is CASSPPSVQETQYF. The CDR3 nucleotides read TGTGCCAGCAGCCCCCCGTCCGTCCAAGAGACCCAGTACTTC.

The rearrangement joins TRBV9 to TRBJ1-4; D remains unclear. Germline V gene data show CDR1 as SGDLS and CDR2 as YYNGEE. This CDR3 has 14 residues. Trimming cost V 0 bases and J 3 bases, with 6 bases left between them. The CDR3 protein is CASSVGPSNEKLFF. The CDR3 DNA follows: TGTGCCAGCAGCGTAGGTCCGTCTAATGAAAAACTGTTTTTT. The full variable domain, completed using reference TRBV9 and TRBJ1-4, is DSGVTQTPKHLITATGQRVTLRCSPRSGDLSVYWYQQSLDQGLQFLIQYYNGEERAKGNILERFSAQQFPDLHSELNLSSLELGDSALYFCASSVGPSNEKLFFGSGTQLSVL.

The gene calls are TRBV27 and TRBJ1-4; D call uncertain. The CDR3 length is 15 residues. V was clipped by 4 bases and J by 0 bases, with 9 bases between them. Looked up from germline, CDR1 is MNHEY and CDR2 is SMNVEV (reference sequence). The CDR3 spells CASSSETATNEKLFF. Written as DNA, the CDR3 is TGTGCCAGCAGTTCAGAGACCGCAACTAATGAAAAACTGTTTTTT.

The chain combines TRBV18 with TRBJ2-5; D uncertain. CDR3 length equals 13 residues. The V gene's germline CDR1 is KGHSH and CDR2 LQKENI. V gave up 5 bases and J gave up 4 bases, with 11 bases separating them. CDR3 protein: CASSKDLGETQYF. As DNA, the CDR3 is TGTGCCAGCTCAAAGGACCTGGGAGAGACCCAGTACTTC.

This rearrangement joins TRBV4-2 to TRBJ1-4; 9 bases are shared with TRBD1. Germline V CDR1 and CDR2: LGHNA, YNFKEQ. The CDR3 loop spans 16 amino acids. J was trimmed by 8 bases and V by 2 bases; bases with no gene match: 9. CDR3 DNA sequence: TGTGCCAGCAGCCAACTCACCGGGACAGGGAGGGAAAAACTGTTTTTT. It is translated as CASSQLTGTGREKLFF.

The CDR3 coding sequence is TGCGCCAGCAGCCAAGATAGGGGGAACTATGGCTACACCTTC. This gives the protein CASSQDRGNYGYTF. The rearrangement joins TRBV4-1 to TRBJ1-2; D might be TRBD1 (6 bases). Trimming pared 0 bases from V and 2 bases from J, leaving 7 bases between. Germline CDR1 and CDR2: MGHRA and YSYEKL. The CDR3 length is 14 residues.

The J gene is TRBJ1-5, the V gene TRBV19; 10 nucleotides align to TRBD1. V was clipped by 4 bases and J by 3 bases; unmatched bases: 6. Germline V gene data show CDR1 as LNHDA and CDR2 as SQIVND (reference sequence). CDR3 length: 16 amino acids. The CDR3 bases are TGTGCCAGTAGTACCCCGGGACAGGGGTACAATCAGCCCCAGCATTTT. The encoded protein is CASSTPGQGYNQPQHF.